This is a list of T cell receptor beta chains from one sample in a study of cytomegalovirus exposure and HLA in healthy donors. TCRdb's table, derived via immunoSEQ multiplex PCR, lists solely in-frame clones and lacks some. Among about 93,000 clones listed, about 80% were seen once. Sequencing was done on a sample of PBMCs. Every receptor here comes from a man between 25 and 39 years old in good health and CMV-seronegative. The CDR3 runs from the conserved cysteine through the conserved F or W. D genes are given only for firm matches. Rows give clone size only sometimes, using once, few, many, or a class for an expanded clone.

.	TRBV6-5	.	TRBJ1-3	CASIQDTHSGNTIYF	TGTGCCAGCATCCAGGACACCCACTCTGGAAACACCATATATTTT
.	TRBV21-1	.	TRBJ2-5	CASSKVGSGETQYF	TGTGCCAGCAGCAAAGTGGGTAGCGGAGAGACCCAGTACTTC
TRBD1	TRBV27	.	TRBJ2-7	CASNSGTGRHEQYF	TGTGCCAGCAATTCCGGGACAGGGAGGCACGAGCAGTACTTC
.	TRBV21-1	.	TRBJ2-7	CASRDCSGGVREQYF	TGTGCCAGCAGGGACTGCAGCGGGGGGGTGCGGGAGCAGTACTTC
.	TRBV7-9	.	TRBJ1-6	CASSSGGNGSPLHF	TGTGCCAGCAGCTCGGGAGGGAACGGCTCACCCCTCCACTTT
.	TRBV29-1	.	TRBJ1-2	CSVPGPWEGYTF	TGCAGCGTCCCCGGGCCATGGGAGGGCTACACCTTC
TRBD1	TRBV5-1	few	TRBJ2-6	CASSSGQGSSGANVLTF	TGCGCCAGCAGCTCCGGACAGGGCAGCTCTGGGGCCAACGTCCTGACTTTC
TRBD1	TRBV19	.	TRBJ1-3	CASSTRTGGNTIYF	TGTGCCAGTAGTACCCGGACAGGGGGAAACACCATATATTTT
TRBD2	TRBV6-6	.	TRBJ2-5	CASRDSGYQETQYF	TGTGCCAGCAGAGATAGCGGGTACCAAGAGACCCAGTACTTC
.	TRBV7-9	few	TRBJ2-7	CAIEQGREQYF	TGTGCCATCGAGCAGGGTCGCGAGCAGTACTTC
TRBD2	TRBV7-9	few	TRBJ2-1	CASRPTSGSYEQFF	TGTGCCAGCAGGCCGACTAGCGGGAGTTATGAGCAGTTCTTC
TRBD1	TRBV5-1	once	TRBJ2-5	CASSLAGQGTGAQYF	TGCGCCAGCAGCTTGGCCGGACAGGGGACAGGGGCCCAGTACTTC
.	TRBV4-3	.	TRBJ2-3	CASSQDRGGADTQYF	TGCGCCAGCAGCCAAGATAGGGGGGGGGCAGATACGCAGTATTTT
.	TRBV5-1	few	TRBJ2-5	CASSPNQETQYF	TGCGCCAGCAGCCCCAACCAAGAGACCCAGTACTTC
.	TRBV21-1	.	TRBJ1-1	CASSKEHRQGWTEAFF	TGTGCCAGCAGCAAAGAGCACCGACAGGGGTGGACTGAAGCTTTCTTT
TRBD2	TRBV5-1	few	TRBJ2-4	CASSSMTSGKNIQYF	TGCGCCAGCAGCTCGATGACTAGCGGGAAAAACATTCAGTACTTC
.	TRBV7-2	.	TRBJ1-1	CASSSTPSTEAFF	TGTGCCAGCAGCTCGACACCTTCCACTGAAGCTTTCTTT
TRBD2	TRBV7-8	.	TRBJ2-2	CASSSLAGDTGELFF	TGTGCCAGCAGCTCTCTAGCGGGAGACACCGGGGAGCTGTTTTTT
.	TRBV6-1	few	TRBJ1-2	CASSEGARAGPGHYGYTF	TGTGCCAGCAGTGAAGGAGCACGGGCGGGGCCAGGCCACTATGGCTACACCTTC
.	TRBV21-1	.	TRBJ1-2	CASSTRQSLTNYGYTF	TGTGCCAGCAGCACCCGACAGTCTCTGACTAACTATGGCTACACCTTC
.	TRBV6-5	.	TRBJ1-4	CASSPTGARAEKLFF	TGTGCCAGCAGTCCTACTGGAGCCCGTGCTGAAAAACTGTTTTTT
.	TRBV7-9	.	TRBJ1-3	CASSLERYSGNTIYF	TGTGCCAGCAGCTTAGAGAGGTACTCTGGAAACACCATATATTTT